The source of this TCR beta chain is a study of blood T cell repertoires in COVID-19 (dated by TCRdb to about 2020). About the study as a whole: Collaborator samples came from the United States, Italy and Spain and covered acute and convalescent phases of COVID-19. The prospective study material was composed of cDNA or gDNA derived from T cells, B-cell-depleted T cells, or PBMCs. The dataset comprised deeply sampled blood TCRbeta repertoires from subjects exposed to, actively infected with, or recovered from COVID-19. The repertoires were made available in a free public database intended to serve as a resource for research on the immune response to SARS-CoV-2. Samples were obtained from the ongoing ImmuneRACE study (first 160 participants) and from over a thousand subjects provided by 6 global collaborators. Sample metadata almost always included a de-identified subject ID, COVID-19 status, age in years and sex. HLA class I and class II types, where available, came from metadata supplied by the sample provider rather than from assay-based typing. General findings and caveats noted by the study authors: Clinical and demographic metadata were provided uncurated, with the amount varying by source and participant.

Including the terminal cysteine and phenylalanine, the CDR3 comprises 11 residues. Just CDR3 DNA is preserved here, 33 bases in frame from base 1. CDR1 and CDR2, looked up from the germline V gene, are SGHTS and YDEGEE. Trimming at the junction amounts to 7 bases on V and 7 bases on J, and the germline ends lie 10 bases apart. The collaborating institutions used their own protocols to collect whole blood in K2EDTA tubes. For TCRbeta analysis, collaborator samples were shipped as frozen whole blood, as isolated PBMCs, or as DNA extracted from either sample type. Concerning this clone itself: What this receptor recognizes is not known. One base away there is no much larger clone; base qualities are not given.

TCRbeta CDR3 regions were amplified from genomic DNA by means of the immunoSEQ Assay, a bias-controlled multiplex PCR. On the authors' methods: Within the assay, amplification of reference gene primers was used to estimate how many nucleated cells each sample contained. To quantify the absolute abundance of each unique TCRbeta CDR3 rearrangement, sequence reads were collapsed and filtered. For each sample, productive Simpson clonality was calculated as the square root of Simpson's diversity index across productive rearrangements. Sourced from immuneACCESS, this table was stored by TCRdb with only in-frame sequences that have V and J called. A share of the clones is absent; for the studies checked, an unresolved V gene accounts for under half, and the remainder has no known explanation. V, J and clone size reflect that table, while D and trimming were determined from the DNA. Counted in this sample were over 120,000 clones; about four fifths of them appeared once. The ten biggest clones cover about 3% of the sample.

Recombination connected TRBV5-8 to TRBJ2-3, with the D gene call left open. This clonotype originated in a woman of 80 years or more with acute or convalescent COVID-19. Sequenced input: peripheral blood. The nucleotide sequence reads TGTGCCAGCGCGATCGCCAATACGCAGTATTTT. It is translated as CASAIANTQYF.